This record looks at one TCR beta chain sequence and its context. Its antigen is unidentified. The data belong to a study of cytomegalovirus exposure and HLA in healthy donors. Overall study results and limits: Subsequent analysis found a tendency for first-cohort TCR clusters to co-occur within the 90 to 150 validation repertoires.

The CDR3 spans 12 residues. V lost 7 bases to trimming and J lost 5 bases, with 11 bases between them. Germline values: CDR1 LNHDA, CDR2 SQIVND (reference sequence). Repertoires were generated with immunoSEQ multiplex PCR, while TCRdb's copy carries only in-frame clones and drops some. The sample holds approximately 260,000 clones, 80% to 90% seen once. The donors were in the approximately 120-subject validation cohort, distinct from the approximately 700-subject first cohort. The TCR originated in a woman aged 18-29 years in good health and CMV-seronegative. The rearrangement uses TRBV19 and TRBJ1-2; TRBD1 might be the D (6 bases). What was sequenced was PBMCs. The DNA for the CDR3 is TGTGCCAGTACGGGACATAGGTATGGCTACACCTTC. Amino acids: CASTGHRYGYTF.